This T cell receptor (beta chain) is drawn from a study of PD-1 blockade in classical Hodgkin lymphoma. Measured with immunoSEQ multiplex PCR; TCRdb has only the in-frame clones, and not every one. The sample has about 36,000 clones; approximately 70% are singletons. On this clone itself: The germline gene is not matched at one end of the junction; a read error may be the cause. Other DNA sequences within the sample encode an identical CDR3.

Germline CDR1 LGHNA, CDR2 YSLEER. This CDR3 region has 16 residues. Each and every patient relapsed after autologous stem cell transplantation, and patients got differing brentuximab vedotin exposure. The chain couples TRBV4-3 to TRBJ2-1, with 9 bases lining up with TRBD2. The source was peripheral blood mononuclear cells (PBMCs), collected before the second cycle of nivolumab. This TCR was sampled from a human donor with classical Hodgkin lymphoma. CDR3 loop: CASSQEAGGSYNEQFF. The CDR3 nucleotides read TGCGCCAGTAGCCAAGAAGCGGGAGGCTCCTACAATGAGCAGTTCTTC.